The rows below give T cell receptor beta chains drawn from one sample of a study of shared clonotypes between healthy human individuals. Generated by immunoSEQ multiplex PCR, the TCRdb table keeps only in-frame clones and is missing some. The data contain about 1.5 million clones, approximately 97% of them singletons. Sequenced input: naive CD4+ T cells sorted from blood. The receptors come from a young man in good health. Both conserved end residues are part of each CDR3. D genes are given only for firm matches. A clone size is listed for some rows: how often the clone was seen (once, few, many), or a class if it is expanded.

-,TRBJ2-7,TRBV28,TRBD1,17,CASSLAAEGQGVYEQYF,TGTGCCAGCAGTTTGGCTGCCGAGGGACAGGGAGTTTACGAGCAGTACTTC
-,TRBJ2-7,TRBV5-1,-,14,CASSLAGGPYEQYF,TGCGCCAGCAGCTTGGCAGGGGGGCCCTACGAGCAGTACTTC
-,TRBJ1-2,TRBV9,TRBD1,12,CASSDRDYGYTF,TGTGCCAGCTCGGACAGGGACTATGGCTACACCTTC
-,TRBJ2-1,TRBV14,TRBD2,13,CASSQVLAGGQFF,TGTGCCAGCAGCCAAGTACTAGCGGGAGGGCAGTTCTTC
-,TRBJ2-6,TRBV5-1,TRBD1,16,CASQDRGRAGANVLTF,TGCGCCAGCCAGGACAGGGGGCGCGCTGGGGCCAACGTCCTGACTTTC
-,TRBJ2-2,TRBV19,-,15,CASRVPGQNTGELFF,TGTGCCAGTAGAGTACCGGGACAGAACACCGGGGAGCTGTTTTTT
-,TRBJ1-2,TRBV9,-,14,CASSKQAQNYGYTF,TGTGCCAGCAGCAAACAGGCACAGAACTATGGCTACACCTTC
-,TRBJ1-5,TRBV28,-,14,CASRISGARQPQHF,TGTGCCAGCAGAATATCAGGGGCGCGACAGCCCCAGCATTTT
-,TRBJ1-3,TRBV2,-,12,CASKGPGNTIYF,TGTGCCAGCAAGGGCCCAGGAAACACCATATATTTT
once,TRBJ1-4,TRBV9,-,13,CASSVVSGEKLFF,TGTGCCAGCAGCGTAGTGAGTGGTGAAAAACTGTTTTTT
-,TRBJ2-7,TRBV10-2,-,12,CASSEYRGEQYF,TGCGCCAGCAGTGAGTACCGAGGGGAGCAGTACTTC
once,TRBJ1-1,TRBV5-4,-,15,CASSGGTGRDTEAFF,TGTGCCAGCAGCGGGGGAACAGGGAGAGACACTGAAGCTTTCTTT
-,TRBJ2-3,TRBV2,-,13,CASRTDSAGTQYF,TGTGCCAGCAGGACGGACAGCGCGGGTACGCAGTATTTT
-,TRBJ2-7,TRBV2,TRBD2,15,CASSGTWGGSYEQYF,TGTGCCAGCAGCGGTACCTGGGGGGGGTCCTACGAGCAGTACTTC
once,TRBJ2-2,TRBV18,-,13,CASSPLSPGELFF,TGTGCCAGCTCACCACTTTCTCCCGGGGAGCTGTTTTTT
-,TRBJ1-3,TRBV6-1,-,13,CASRPGPTNTIYF,TGTGCCAGCAGGCCGGGACCTACAAACACCATATATTTT
-,TRBJ2-1,TRBV20-1,-,11,CSARWGHEQFF,TGCAGTGCTAGATGGGGTCATGAGCAGTTCTTC
-,TRBJ2-7,TRBV7-8,-,15,CASSLRDFTPYEQYF,TGTGCCAGCAGCTTAAGGGATTTCACCCCCTACGAGCAGTACTTC
-,TRBJ2-1,TRBV9,TRBD2,17,CASSVDPAGGLTNEQFF,TGTGCCAGCAGCGTAGACCCCGCGGGAGGCCTAACCAATGAGCAGTTCTTC
once,TRBJ2-5,TRBV4-3,-,14,CASSQTGEGETQYF,TGCGCCAGCAGCCAAACGGGAGAGGGAGAGACCCAGTACTTC
once,TRBJ2-1,TRBV28,TRBD2,21,CASSSPGGGKGLAGVTNEQFF,TGTGCCAGCAGTTCCCCCGGGGGAGGGAAGGGACTAGCGGGAGTTACGAATGAGCAGTTCTTC
-,TRBJ1-1,TRBV11-2,-,15,CASSLVPGVRSEAFF,TGTGCCAGCAGCTTAGTACCGGGGGTTCGATCTGAAGCTTTCTTT
-,TRBJ2-7,TRBV6-6,-,13,CASSDSQSYEQYF,TGTGCCAGCAGTGACTCACAATCCTACGAGCAGTACTTC
-,TRBJ2-7,TRBV2,-,18,CASSVQGALLAAPYEQYF,TGTGCCAGCAGTGTACAGGGGGCGCTACTAGCGGCCCCCTACGAGCAGTACTTC
-,TRBJ2-1,TRBV25-1,TRBD2,15,CASSEGLAGVNEQFF,TGTGCCAGCAGTGAGGGACTAGCGGGAGTGAATGAGCAGTTCTTC